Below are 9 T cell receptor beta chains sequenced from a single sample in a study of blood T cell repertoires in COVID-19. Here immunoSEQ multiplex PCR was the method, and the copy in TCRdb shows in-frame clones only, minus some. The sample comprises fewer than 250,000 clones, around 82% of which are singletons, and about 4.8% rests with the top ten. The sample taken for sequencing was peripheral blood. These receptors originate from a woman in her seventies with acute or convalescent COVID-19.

CDR3 DNA sequence: TGTGCCACCAGGGGGAGGGGCTCTGGAAACACCATATATTTT. It translates to CATRGRGSGNTIYF. The rearrangement uses TRBV24-1 and TRBJ1-3; D possibly corresponds to TRBD1 (5 bases). Trimming pared 7 bases from V and 0 bases from J, leaving 9 bases between. Germline assignment: CDR1 KGHDR and CDR2 SFDVKD. This CDR3 has 14 amino acids.

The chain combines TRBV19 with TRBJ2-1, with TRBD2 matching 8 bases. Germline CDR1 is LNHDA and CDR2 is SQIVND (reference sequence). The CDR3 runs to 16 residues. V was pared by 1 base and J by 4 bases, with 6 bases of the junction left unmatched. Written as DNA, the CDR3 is TGTGCCAGTAGTATAGGCGGGGGGAGTAGGTACAATGAGCAGTTCTTC. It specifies CASSIGGGSRYNEQFF.

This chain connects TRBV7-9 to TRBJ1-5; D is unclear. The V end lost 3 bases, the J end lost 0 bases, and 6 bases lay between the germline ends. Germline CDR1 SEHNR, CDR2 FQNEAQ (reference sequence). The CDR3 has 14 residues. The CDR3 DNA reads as TGTGCCAGCAGCTTCAGTAATAGCAATCAGCCCCAGCATTTT. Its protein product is CASSFSNSNQPQHF. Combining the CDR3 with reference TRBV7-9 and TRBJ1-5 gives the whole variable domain DTGVSQNPRHKITKRGQNVTFRCDPISEHNRLYWYRQTLGQGPEFLTYFQNEAQLEKSRLLSDRFSAERPKGSFSTLEIQRTEQGDSAMYLCASSFSNSNQPQHFGDGTRLSIL.

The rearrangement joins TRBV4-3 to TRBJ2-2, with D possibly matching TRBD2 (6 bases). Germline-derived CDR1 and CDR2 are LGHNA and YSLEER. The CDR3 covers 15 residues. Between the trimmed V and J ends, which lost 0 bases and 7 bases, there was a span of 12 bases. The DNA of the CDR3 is TGCGCCAGCAGCCAAGAAGAAGGAGGGGTCGGGGAGCTGTTTTTT. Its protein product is CASSQEEGGVGELFF.

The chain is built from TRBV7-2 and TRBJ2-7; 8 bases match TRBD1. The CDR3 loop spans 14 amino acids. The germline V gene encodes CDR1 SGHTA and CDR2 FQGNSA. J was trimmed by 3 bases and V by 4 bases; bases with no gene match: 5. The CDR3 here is CASSSQGDRYEQYF. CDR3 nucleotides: TGTGCCAGCAGCTCACAGGGGGACCGCTACGAGCAGTACTTC.

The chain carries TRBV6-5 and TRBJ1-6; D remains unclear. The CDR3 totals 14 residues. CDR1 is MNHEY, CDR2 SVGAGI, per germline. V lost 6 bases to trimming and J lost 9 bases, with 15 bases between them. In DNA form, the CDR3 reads TGTGCCAGCAGCGAGGGAGGTGGAGGTTCACCCCTCCACTTT. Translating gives CASSEGGGGSPLHF.

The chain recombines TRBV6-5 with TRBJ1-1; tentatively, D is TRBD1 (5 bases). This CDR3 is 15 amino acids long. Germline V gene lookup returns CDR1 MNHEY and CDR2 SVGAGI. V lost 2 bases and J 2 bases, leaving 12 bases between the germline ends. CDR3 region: CASSYRGGVNTEAFF. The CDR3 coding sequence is TGTGCCAGCAGTTACCGGGGAGGGGTCAACACTGAAGCTTTCTTT.

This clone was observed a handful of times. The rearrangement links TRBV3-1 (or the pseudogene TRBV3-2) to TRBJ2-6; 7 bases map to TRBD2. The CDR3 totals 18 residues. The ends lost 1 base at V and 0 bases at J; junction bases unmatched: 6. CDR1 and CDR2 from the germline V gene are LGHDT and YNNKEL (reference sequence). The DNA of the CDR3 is TGTGCCAGCAGCCAAGTAGGAGCGGGGTCCTCTGGGGCCAACGTCCTGACTTTC. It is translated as CASSQVGAGSSGANVLTF.

In DNA form, the CDR3 reads TGTGCCAGTAGGGACAGCCGCAATCAGCCCCAGCATTTT. Its translation: CASRDSRNQPQHF. The gene calls are TRBV19 and TRBJ1-5; weak D call: TRBD1 (6 bases). Germline V gene lookup returns CDR1 LNHDA and CDR2 SQIVND (reference sequence). The CDR3 runs to 13 residues. The V gene lost 6 bases and the J gene lost 2 bases, with 8 bases spanning the gap.